This T cell receptor beta chain was found in a study of T cell responses to AZD1222 COVID-19 vaccine. Study-level information: Samples with a second dose at about 4 or about 12 weeks were pooled together.

Study results and caveats: Baseline testing showed seropositivity in only a handful of AZD1222 recipients.

This clone was seen just once. The antigen remains unidentified. Only in-frame clones appear in the TCRdb table, and some are missing; sequencing was by immunoSEQ multiplex PCR. The sample includes roughly 97,000 clones, more than 70% of them seen just once. V trimming: 5 bases; J trimming: 4 bases; junction bases outside the gene matches: 13. This CDR3 is built from 16 residues. Germline V gene data show CDR1 as SGHVS and CDR2 as FNYEAQ. The sequenced sample was peripheral blood, obtained on day 0 of AZD1222 vaccination. The genes are TRBV7-6 and TRBJ1-2, with 7 positions matching TRBD1. This TCR derives from an adult in good health. CDR3 coding DNA: TGTGCCAGCAGCCCTCTTAAGGACAGGTCGAGCTATGGCTACACCTTC. Protein: CASSPLKDRSSYGYTF. The full variable domain, rest sourced from reference TRBV7-6 and TRBJ1-2, is GAGVSQSPRYKVTKRGQDVALRCDPISGHVSLYWYRQALGQGPEFLTYFNYEAQQDKSGLPNDRFSAERPEGSISTLTIQRTEQRDSAMYRCASSPLKDRSSYGYTFGSGTRLTVV.